These 17 T cell receptor beta chains were all obtained from the same sample, sequenced in a study of beta chain features in type 1 diabetes. Study conclusions and caveats: Significant though moderate, a shortening of TCRB CDR3s appeared in all four CD4+ subsets of Type 1 diabetes patients.

TCRB transcripts that were expressed got sequenced, as all of the isolated RNA had been reverse transcribed. Profiling relied on immunoSEQ multiplex PCR, and the TCRdb table lists in-frame clones only, not all of them. The sample lists 150,000 or so clones; approximately 62% were seen once. Which antigens these TCRs recognize remains unknown. Sequencing was done on a sample of naive CD4+ T cells from blood. Receptors originate from a man aged 25-40 years with type 1 diabetes.

The genes are TRBV5-1 and TRBJ2-7, with 7 bases identical to TRBD2. The CDR3 contains 12 residues. The V segment lost 3 bases and the J segment 4 bases; nucleotides outside the gene matches: 1. Germline-derived CDR1 and CDR2 are SGHRS and YFSETQ. The CDR3 DNA reads TGCGCCAGCAGCTCTAGCGGTTACGAGCAGTACTTC. Protein: CASSSSGYEQYF. Filled out from reference TRBV5-1 and TRBJ2-7, the complete variable domain reads KAGVTQTPRYLIKTRGQQVTLSCSPISGHRSVSWYQQTPGQGLQFLFEYFSETQRNKGNFPGRFSGRQFSNSRSEMNVSTLELGDSALYLCASSSSGYEQYFGPGTRLTVT.

The chain links TRBV4-3 to TRBJ2-7; D perhaps matches TRBD1 (6 bases). Germline V lookup: CDR1 LGHNA, CDR2 YSLEER. V lost 0 bases, J lost 5 bases, and 11 bases lay in between. There are 14 residues in the CDR3. The CDR3: CASSQEQGINEQYF. The CDR3 nucleotides read TGCGCCAGCAGCCAAGAACAGGGCATAAACGAGCAGTACTTC.

This clone has more than one count but fewer than ten. The CDR3 nucleotides are TGCGCCAGCAGCTTGGCCCTCACGAAGGGGGCTGGAAATGAGCAGTTCTTC. Its translation: CASSLALTKGAGNEQFF. V gene TRBV5-1 combines with J gene TRBJ2-1; TRBD1 matches at 7 bases. V was clipped by 0 bases and J by 7 bases; unmatched bases: 13. The germline gives CDR1 SGHRS, CDR2 YFSETQ. The CDR3 runs 17 residues.

The chain links TRBV11-2 to TRBJ2-7; D not resolved. The CDR3 spans 12 residues. Germline V gene sequence: CDR1 SGHAT, CDR2 FQNNGV. The ends were cut back, 5 bases at V and 3 bases at J, with 8 bases in the middle. Here the CDR3 reads CASSPGVYEQYF. Written as DNA, the CDR3 is TGTGCCAGCAGCCCTGGGGTCTACGAGCAGTACTTC.

The chain uses TRBV9 and TRBJ2-7; TRBD1 might be the D (6 bases). Trimming left V 4 bases short and J 0 bases short, with 11 bases between. Germline lookup yields CDR1 SGDLS and CDR2 YYNGEE. The CDR3 is made up of 14 amino acids. The CDR3 loop reads CASSRDTNSYEQYF. CDR3 nucleotide sequence: TGTGCCAGCAGCCGGGACACCAACTCCTACGAGCAGTACTTC.

This chain links TRBV2 with TRBJ2-1; D is perhaps TRBD1 (5 bases). The CDR3 runs to 12 residues. The V end lost 1 base, the J end lost 15 bases, and 13 bases lay between the germline ends. From germline, CDR1 is SNHLY and CDR2 FYNNEI. The CDR3 DNA reads as TGTGCCAGCAGTGAAGGGGCGGCAGGGCCGTTCTTC. This encodes CASSEGAAGPFF.

The gene calls are TRBV7-8 and TRBJ2-1, with 9 positions matching TRBD1. Germline values: CDR1 SGHVS, CDR2 FQNEAQ. The length of the CDR3 is 15 residues. V dropped 5 bases and J dropped 4; count of bases not matched to a gene: 6. The CDR3 nucleotides read TGTGCCAGCAGCCTCTCGGGACAGGGATACAATGAGCAGTTCTTC. It is translated as CASSLSGQGYNEQFF.

The CDR3 here is CASSLDQRGDTDTQYF. For the CDR3, the DNA is TGTGCCAGCAGCTTAGACCAGCGGGGGGACACAGATACGCAGTATTTT. The chain couples TRBV11-2 to TRBJ2-3, with 9 bases aligning to TRBD2. Germline lookup yields CDR1 SGHAT and CDR2 FQNNGV. V gave up 0 bases and J gave up 2 bases; unmatched junction bases: 3. The CDR3 contains 16 residues.

The J gene is TRBJ2-3, the V gene TRBV4-1; 7 bases fit TRBD1. V was pared by 3 bases and J by 2 bases, with 8 bases of the junction left unmatched. In germline, CDR1 is MGHRA, CDR2 YSYEKL. The CDR3 runs to 16 residues. CDR3 region: CASSHLGQDFTDTQYF. DNA of the CDR3: TGCGCCAGCAGCCATCTTGGACAGGACTTCACAGATACGCAGTATTTT.

The chain has TRBV30 and TRBJ1-2, with D possibly matching TRBD1 (5 bases). CDR1 and CDR2 from the germline V gene are GTSNPN and SVGIG (reference sequence). Deletions cut 5 bases from V and 2 bases from J, with 9 bases between. CDR3 length: 12 residues. The CDR3 bases are TGTGCCTGGGGGGCAGGAAACTATGGCTACACCTTC. This encodes CAWGAGNYGYTF.

The J gene is TRBJ1-2, the V gene TRBV30, with D hard to call. Trimming stripped 1 base from V and 5 bases from J, with 8 bases between. CDR1 and CDR2 (germline): GTSNPN, SVGIG (reference sequence). The CDR3 length is 12 residues. This chain's CDR3 is CAWSGSSYGYTF. In DNA form, the CDR3 reads TGTGCCTGGAGTGGCTCCAGTTATGGCTACACCTTC.

The rearrangement joins TRBV7-2 to TRBJ2-7; D is perhaps TRBD1 (5 bases). Looked up from germline, CDR1 is SGHTA and CDR2 is FQGNSA. Trimming left V 1 base short and J 8 bases short, with 18 bases between. This CDR3 region has 15 residues. The DNA for the CDR3 is TGTGCCAGCAGCTTAGGAAACCCGAGTCAGGGTCAGCAGTACTTC. It specifies CASSLGNPSQGQQYF. The full variable domain, with the rest looked up from reference TRBV7-2 and TRBJ2-7, is GAGVSQSPSNKVTEKGKDVELRCDPISGHTALYWYRQSLGQGLEFLIYFQGNSAPDKSGLPSDRFSAERTGGSVSTLTIQRTQQEDSAVYLCASSLGNPSQGQQYFGPGTRLTVT.

The chain employs TRBV29-1 and TRBJ2-1; no clear D gene. V was clipped by 8 bases and J by 0 bases, with 8 bases between them. CDR3 size: 12 residues. Germline lookup yields CDR1 SQVTM and CDR2 ANQGSEA. CDR3 region: CSTEDSYNEQFF. The CDR3, as DNA: TGCAGCACAGAAGACTCCTACAATGAGCAGTTCTTC.

This clone was seen only once. V gene TRBV23-1 combines with J gene TRBJ1-5; D gene uncertain. TRBV23-1 is sorted into the ORF group, with uncertain function. The CDR3 has 14 residues. Trimming took 0 bases from V and 7 from J, leaving 10 bases between them. In nucleotides, the CDR3 is TGCGCCAGCAGTCAATCCCCAGGCGGGCAGCCCCAGCATTTT. As protein: CASSQSPGGQPQHF.

The chain has TRBV27 and TRBJ2-7; D tentatively fits TRBD1 or TRBD2 (5 bases each). The CDR3 extends over 15 amino acids. Trimming left V 6 bases short and J 0 bases short, with 15 bases between. The V gene's germline CDR1 is MNHEY and CDR2 SMNVEV (reference sequence). The CDR3 DNA reads TGTGCCAGCAGCCGTCCGGGACGGAGCTCCTACGAGCAGTACTTC. Its protein is CASSRPGRSSYEQYF.

The sample holds a few counts of this clone. V usage is TRBV29-1 and J usage is TRBJ2-3, with D possibly matching TRBD1 (5 bases). The CDR3 has 13 amino acids. Looked up from germline, CDR1 is SQVTM and CDR2 is ANQGSEA. Trimming pared 7 bases from V and 2 bases from J, leaving 13 bases between. The CDR3 DNA follows: TGCAGCGCCTACCTGGGGCTCACAGATACGCAGTATTTT. Amino acid sequence: CSAYLGLTDTQYF.

This clone was found once. The chain is built from TRBV29-1 and TRBJ1-5; 8 nucleotides match TRBD1. CDR1 SQVTM and CDR2 ANQGSEA come from the germline V gene. CDR3 size: 14 residues. Germline trimming cut 5 bases from V and 5 bases from J; bases unmatched to any gene: 8. Here the CDR3 DNA reads TGCAGCGTTCAGACAGGGGCGATGGATCAGCCCCAGCATTTT. Translating it yields CSVQTGAMDQPQHF.